This T cell receptor (beta chain) is drawn from a study of radiotherapy plus CTLA-4 blockade in lung cancer. Profiling relied on immunoSEQ multiplex PCR, and the TCRdb table lists in-frame clones only, not all of them. The table records roughly 93,000 clones, 75% to 85% of them present only once. The CDR3 totals 14 residues. V was trimmed by 6 bases and J by 2 bases, leaving 11 bases between them. The germline gives CDR1 SNHLY, CDR2 FYNNEI. Concerning this clone itself: Antigen unknown.

Study observations and caveats: Interferon-beta, together with early blood T cell clone dynamics, reportedly best predicted response.

The chain employs TRBV2 and TRBJ1-5; D not resolved. The sequences come from peripheral blood, collected from a patient treated with radiotherapy plus ipilimumab. This clonotype was sampled from a human donor with non-small cell lung cancer who had a partial response to radiotherapy plus ipilimumab. As DNA, the CDR3 is TGTGCCAGCAGCGAGGGTAGGGGCAATCAGCCCCAGCATTTT. This translates into CASSEGRGNQPQHF. Full variable domain (remainder filled in from reference TRBV2 and TRBJ1-5): EPEVTQTPSHQVTQMGQEVILRCVPISNHLYFYWYRQILGQKVEFLVSFYNNEISEKSEIFDDQFSVERPDGSNFTLKIRSTKLEDSAMYFCASSEGRGNQPQHFGDGTRLSIL.